This is a list of T cell receptor beta chains from one sample in a study of T cell responses to AZD1222 COVID-19 vaccine. The repertoire was sequenced with immunoSEQ multiplex PCR; TCRdb's copy has only in-frame clones and lacks some. The sample includes about 59,000 clones, approximately 89% of them seen just once. The sample was peripheral blood, taken 28 days after the second AZD1222 dose. Receptors originate from an adult who received the AZD1222 COVID-19 vaccine. Each CDR3 is given with its conserved first and last residue. Fields, in order: J gene, V gene, clone size, D gene, CDR3 DNA, CDR3 protein. The D gene is left open where the match is weak. For some rows the clone size is stated as once, few or many, or as a class when expanded; others skip it.

TRBJ2-7 | TRBV4-3 | NA | TRBD1 | TGCGCCAGCAGCCAAGTTCGACAGGGATCCCACGAGCAGTACTTC | CASSQVRQGSHEQYF
TRBJ2-2 | TRBV21-1 | NA | NA | TGTGCCAGCAGCAAAGGAGGGAGGGACAGATCGAACACCGGGGAGCTGTTTTTT | CASSKGGRDRSNTGELFF
TRBJ2-4 | TRBV7-2 | NA | TRBD1 | TGTGCCAGCAGCTTCGGGCGACAGGGCAGATACATTCAGTACTTC | CASSFGRQGRYIQYF
TRBJ1-2 | TRBV28 | once | NA | TGTGCCAGCAGACCGACCACGGCAGGGGAAGGCTACACCTTC | CASRPTTAGEGYTF
TRBJ2-2 | TRBV11-2 | few | TRBD2 | TGTGCCAGCAGCCGGGGTAGCGGGACGAACACCGGGGAGCTGTTTTTT | CASSRGSGTNTGELFF
TRBJ2-1 | TRBV18 | NA | NA | TGTGCCAGCTCACCCCCTGGGAGGACGAGGTCCTACAATGAGCAGTTCTTC | CASSPPGRTRSYNEQFF
TRBJ1-5 | TRBV5-1 | NA | TRBD1 | TGCGCCAGCAGCTTAGGGGACAGGGCGGGTCAGCCCCAGCATTTT | CASSLGDRAGQPQHF
TRBJ2-3 | TRBV24-1 | NA | NA | TGTGCCACCAGTGATTTTGGAGATACGCAGTATTTT | CATSDFGDTQYF
TRBJ2-7 | TRBV11-2 | few | TRBD2 | TGTGCCAGCAGCCTAAGCCCAACTAGCGGGGCCTACGAGCAGTACTTC | CASSLSPTSGAYEQYF
TRBJ1-2 | TRBV18 | NA | TRBD1 | TGTGCCAGCTCACCGTCGGGACAGGGGTATGGCTACACCTTC | CASSPSGQGYGYTF
TRBJ1-4 | TRBV5-5 | NA | TRBD1 | TGTGCCAGCAGACGATGGACAGGGTTGGAAAAACTGTTTTTT | CASRRWTGLEKLFF
TRBJ1-2 | TRBV12-3/TRBV12-4 | NA | NA | TGTGCCAGCAGTTTAGCACAGACCTATGGCTACACCTTC | CASSLAQTYGYTF
TRBJ1-1 | TRBV7-9 | NA | NA | TGTGCCAGCAGTCCGAAGGCGCGGTTGAACACTGAAGCTTTCTTT | CASSPKARLNTEAFF
TRBJ2-2 | TRBV9 | NA | NA | TGTGCCAGCAGCGCACAGGTGGGGATCGGGGAGCTGTTTTTT | CASSAQVGIGELFF
TRBJ2-5 | TRBV14 | NA | TRBD1 | TGTGCCAGCAGCCAGTTGAACAGGGGGCAGACCCAGTACTTC | CASSQLNRGQTQYF
TRBJ1-5 | TRBV10-3 | NA | NA | TGTGCCATCAGTGAGTCAGAATTTAGTCAGCCCCAGCATTTT | CAISESEFSQPQHF
TRBJ1-4 | TRBV12-3/TRBV12-4 | NA | NA | TGTGCCAGCAGTTTGGGGGGAAATGAAAAACTGTTTTTT | CASSLGGNEKLFF
TRBJ2-3 | TRBV7-2 | NA | NA | TGTGCCAGCAGCTTAGGATGGGCAGGAGGGGCAGATACGCAGTATTTT | CASSLGWAGGADTQYF
TRBJ2-3 | TRBV7-3 | NA | TRBD1 | TGTGCCAGCAGCTCCTCGACAGGGGGTCCAGATACGCAGTATTTT | CASSSSTGGPDTQYF
TRBJ2-3 | TRBV24-1 | once | NA | TGTGCCACCAGTGAATCGGGCTATTCGGATACGCAGTATTTT | CATSESGYSDTQYF
TRBJ1-6 | TRBV9 | once | NA | TGTGCCAGCAGCACCCAGACAGGCGCCGTCTCCTATAATTCACCCCTCCACTTT | CASSTQTGAVSYNSPLHF
TRBJ2-2 | TRBV10-3 | medium-sized | NA | TGTGCCATCAGTGAAACGAGCGATGCGAACACCGGGGAGCTGTTTTTT | CAISETSDANTGELFF
TRBJ2-7 | TRBV5-1 | once | TRBD1 | TGCGCCAGCAGCTTGGGAGGGACAGGGTCACTCGAGCAGTACTTC | CASSLGGTGSLEQYF
TRBJ2-3 | TRBV5-1 | NA | TRBD1 | TGCGCCAGCAGCTCCCGGGACAGGGGCGCAGATACGCAGTATTTT | CASSSRDRGADTQYF
TRBJ1-2 | TRBV7-9 | NA | NA | TGTGCCAGCAGCTCGGGGGGACGGAACTATGGCTACACCTTC | CASSSGGRNYGYTF
TRBJ1-1 | TRBV5-1 | NA | TRBD1 | TGCGCCAGCAGCTGGGGACAGGGGACTGAAGCTTTCTTT | CASSWGQGTEAFF
TRBJ2-7 | TRBV9 | NA | TRBD1 | TGTGCCAGCAGCACCGGGACAGGGGGCTACGAGCAGTACTTC | CASSTGTGGYEQYF
TRBJ2-7 | TRBV14 | NA | TRBD1 | TGTGCCAGCTCAAATGACAGGGGAAACTCCTACGAGCAGTACTTC | CASSNDRGNSYEQYF
TRBJ1-1 | TRBV19 | few | NA | TGTGCCAGCCTCCAGGGTCCCAGGACTGGGCCCATGAACACTGAAGCTTTCTTT | CASLQGPRTGPMNTEAFF
TRBJ1-5 | TRBV15 | NA | NA | TGTGCCACCAGCAGAGAGGGTCGAGGGCCGGGTAATCAGCCCCAGCATTTT | CATSREGRGPGNQPQHF
TRBJ2-7 | TRBV10-1 | NA | TRBD1 | TGCGCCAGCAGTGAGGGGACAGGGGGTATCTCCTACGAGCAGTACTTC | CASSEGTGGISYEQYF
TRBJ1-3 | TRBV7-2 | NA | NA | TGTGCCAGCAGCTCAGGAGCCAGAAACACCATATATTTT | CASSSGARNTIYF
TRBJ2-3 | TRBV7-9 | NA | NA | TGTGCCAGCAGCCAGGAGGGGACTCTTCTCACAGATACGCAGTATTTT | CASSQEGTLLTDTQYF
TRBJ1-1 | TRBV5-1 | few | NA | TGCGCCAGCAGCTTCTCCCAGGAGACTGAAGCTTTCTTT | CASSFSQETEAFF
TRBJ1-5 | TRBV28 | NA | NA | TGTGCCAGCACCCCAACGGGGGTCTATAGCAATCAGCCCCAGCATTTT | CASTPTGVYSNQPQHF
TRBJ1-4 | TRBV19 | NA | NA | TGTGCCAGTCGGACTCTAGGCGGTGAAAAACTGTTTTTT | CASRTLGGEKLFF
TRBJ2-2 | TRBV2 | NA | TRBD1 | TGTGCCAGCAGTGGGGACAGGGGTCCCGGGGAGCTGTTTTTT | CASSGDRGPGELFF
TRBJ2-7 | TRBV21-1 | NA | NA | TGTGCCAGCAGCAAAGCGCCGGGACTAGTAGGCTCCTACGAGCAGTACTTC | CASSKAPGLVGSYEQYF
TRBJ1-2 | TRBV24-1 | once | NA | TGTGCCACCAGTAATGAGGCCCCAGGTGGCTACACCTTC | CATSNEAPGGYTF
TRBJ2-3 | TRBV11-3 | NA | TRBD1 | TGTGCCAGCAGCTTGGGGACAGAAATAAGAGATACGCAGTATTTT | CASSLGTEIRDTQYF
TRBJ1-5 | TRBV2 | once | NA | TGTGCCAGCAGTGCTCGGGGGCAGGGCGGGCAGCCCCAGCATTTT | CASSARGQGGQPQHF
TRBJ2-1 | TRBV27 | NA | TRBD2 | TGTGCCAGCAGTTTGACTAGCGGGAGCCCCAATGAGCAGTTCTTC | CASSLTSGSPNEQFF
TRBJ2-7 | TRBV18 | NA | NA | TGTGCCAGCTCACCCACGGGATGGGACGAGCAGTACTTC | CASSPTGWDEQYF
TRBJ2-3 | TRBV29-1 | NA | TRBD2 | TGCAGCGTTACCGGGACTAGCGGCACAGATACGCAGTATTTT | CSVTGTSGTDTQYF
TRBJ1-1 | TRBV18 | NA | TRBD1 | TGTGCCAGCTCCCTCGACAGGGTTGGAGCTTTCTTT | CASSLDRVGAFF
TRBJ1-2 | TRBV6-5 | NA | NA | TGTGCCAGTGAGACAGCCTCTAACTATGGCTACACCTTC | CASETASNYGYTF
TRBJ2-1 | TRBV5-1 | NA | NA | TGCGCCAGCAGCCCAGGTGGAAACAATGAGCAGTTCTTC | CASSPGGNNEQFF
TRBJ1-4 | TRBV5-4 | NA | TRBD1 | TGTGCCAGCAGCATCGGACAGGGCCGGGAAAAACTGTTTTTT | CASSIGQGREKLFF
TRBJ2-7 | TRBV5-1 | NA | NA | TGCGCCAGCACCGACCTTGGGGGGCTGTACGAGCAGTACTTC | CASTDLGGLYEQYF
TRBJ1-5 | TRBV6-5 | NA | TRBD1 | TGTGCCAGCTCGGGGACAGGGTTAAATCAGCCCCAGCATTTT | CASSGTGLNQPQHF
TRBJ1-1 | TRBV19 | NA | TRBD1 | TGCGCCAGTAGTAGGGGACAGGGGCTTGGCGGAACCACTGAAGCTTTCTTT | CASSRGQGLGGTTEAFF
TRBJ2-1 | TRBV24-1 | NA | TRBD1 | TGTGCCACCAGTGATAGTCCCGGGACAGGGAACAATGAGCAGTTCTTC | CATSDSPGTGNNEQFF
TRBJ2-7 | TRBV5-1 | NA | NA | TGCGCCAGCAGCAAGGCCGGGGGTACCTACGAGCAGTACTTC | CASSKAGGTYEQYF
TRBJ1-5 | TRBV28 | NA | NA | TGTGCCAGCAGTTTACTAGGTTTAGCCCAGCCCCAGCATTTT | CASSLLGLAQPQHF
TRBJ1-2 | TRBV2 | NA | NA | TGTGCCAGCAGCCCCGACTCGACGGGAGGCTACACCTTC | CASSPDSTGGYTF
TRBJ2-1 | TRBV28 | once | TRBD2 | TGTGCCAGCAGTGGCGGGGGGGCCGCCTACAATGAGCAGTTCTTC | CASSGGGAAYNEQFF
TRBJ2-3 | TRBV19 | NA | NA | TGTGCCAGTAGTCTCGCGGGGACAGCAGATACGCAGTATTTT | CASSLAGTADTQYF
TRBJ1-1 | TRBV4-1 | NA | TRBD1 | TGCGCCAGCAGCCAGGGGACAGTTCCGAACACTGAAGCTTTCTTT | CASSQGTVPNTEAFF
TRBJ1-5 | TRBV5-1 | NA | NA | TGCGCCAGCAGCTTGGCAGGGTTAGGCAATCAGCCCCAGCATTTT | CASSLAGLGNQPQHF
TRBJ2-1 | TRBV2 | NA | NA | TGTGCCAGCTTAAGCGGAGCCCGGAATGAGCAGTTCTTC | CASLSGARNEQFF